Detailed here is one T cell receptor (beta chain). The data were obtained in a study of somatic mutations in cytotoxic T cells in rheumatoid arthritis. The ends lost 2 bases at V and 6 bases at J; junction bases unmatched: 12. CDR1 and CDR2 (germline): LNHDA, SQIVND (reference sequence). The CDR3 is 16 residues long. Generated by immunoSEQ multiplex PCR, the TCRdb table keeps only in-frame clones and is missing some. The table records around 20,000 clones, approximately 80% of them present only once. Material for sequencing was CD8+ T cells sorted from blood. The TCR originated in an adult with rheumatoid arthritis. V is TRBV19 and J is TRBJ2-7, with 8 bases fitting TRBD2. The DNA of the CDR3 is TGTGCCAGTAGTATACGAGGAGGTGGACTAGCAGGCGAGCAGTACTTC. Translated: CASSIRGGGLAGEQYF. Filled out from reference TRBV19 and TRBJ2-7, the complete variable domain reads DGGITQSPKYLFRKEGQNVTLSCEQNLNHDAMYWYRQDPGQGLRLIYYSQIVNDFQKGDIAEGYSVSREKKESFPLTVTSAQKNPTAFYLCASSIRGGGLAGEQYFGPGTRLTVT.